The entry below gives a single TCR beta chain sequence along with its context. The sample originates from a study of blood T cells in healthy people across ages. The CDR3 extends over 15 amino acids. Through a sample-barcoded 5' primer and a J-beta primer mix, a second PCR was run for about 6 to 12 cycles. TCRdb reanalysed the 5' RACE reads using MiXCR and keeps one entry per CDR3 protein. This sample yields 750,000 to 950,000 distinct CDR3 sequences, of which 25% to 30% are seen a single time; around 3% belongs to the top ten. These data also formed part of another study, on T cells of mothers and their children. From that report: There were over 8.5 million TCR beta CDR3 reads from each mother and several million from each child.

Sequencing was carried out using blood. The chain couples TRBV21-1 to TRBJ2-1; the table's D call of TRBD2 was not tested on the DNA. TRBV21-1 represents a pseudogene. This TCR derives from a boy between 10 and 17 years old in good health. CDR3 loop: CASSKGRGAYNEQFF. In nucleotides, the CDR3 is TGTGCCAGCAGCAAGGGGAGGGGGGCCTACAATGAGCAGTTCTTC.